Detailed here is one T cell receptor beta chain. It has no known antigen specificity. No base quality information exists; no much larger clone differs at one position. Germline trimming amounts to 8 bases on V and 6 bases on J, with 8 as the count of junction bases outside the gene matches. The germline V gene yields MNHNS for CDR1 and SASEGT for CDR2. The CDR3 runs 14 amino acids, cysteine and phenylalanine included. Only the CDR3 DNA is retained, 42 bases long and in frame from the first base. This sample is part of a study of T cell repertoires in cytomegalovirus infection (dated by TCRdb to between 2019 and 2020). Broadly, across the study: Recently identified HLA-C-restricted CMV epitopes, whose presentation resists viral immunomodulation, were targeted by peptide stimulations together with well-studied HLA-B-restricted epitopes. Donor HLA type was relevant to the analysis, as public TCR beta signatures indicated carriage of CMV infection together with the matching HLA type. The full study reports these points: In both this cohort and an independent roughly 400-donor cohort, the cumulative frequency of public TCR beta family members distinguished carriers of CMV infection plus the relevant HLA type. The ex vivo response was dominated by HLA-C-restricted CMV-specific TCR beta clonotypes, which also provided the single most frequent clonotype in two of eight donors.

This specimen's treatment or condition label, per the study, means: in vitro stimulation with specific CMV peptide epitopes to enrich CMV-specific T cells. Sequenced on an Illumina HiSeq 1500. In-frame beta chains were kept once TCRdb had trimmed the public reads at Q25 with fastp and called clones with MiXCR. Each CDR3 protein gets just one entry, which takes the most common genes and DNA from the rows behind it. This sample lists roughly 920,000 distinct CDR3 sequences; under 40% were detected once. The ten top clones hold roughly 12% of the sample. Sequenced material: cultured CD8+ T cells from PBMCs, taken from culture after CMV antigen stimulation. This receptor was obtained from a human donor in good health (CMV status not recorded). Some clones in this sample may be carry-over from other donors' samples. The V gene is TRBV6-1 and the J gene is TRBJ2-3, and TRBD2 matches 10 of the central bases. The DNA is TGTGCCAGCCTCAGCGGGGGGGCGGCCGATACGCAGTATTTT. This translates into CASLSGGAADTQYF.